One sample yielded the 20 T cell receptor beta chains listed below, sequenced in a study of T cell responses to AZD1222 COVID-19 vaccine. Profiling relied on immunoSEQ multiplex PCR, and the TCRdb table lists in-frame clones only, not all of them. The table has approximately 79,000 clones, about four fifths seen once. The sample in question was peripheral blood, obtained 28 days after the second AZD1222 dose. The receptors here all came from an adult who received the AZD1222 COVID-19 vaccine.

The V gene is TRBV28, the J gene TRBJ1-5; D not resolved. Germline V gene data show CDR1 as MDHEN and CDR2 as SYDVKM. This CDR3 is 16 amino acids long. Trimming shortened V by 1 base and J by 0 bases, and 10 bases separated the two germline ends. The CDR3, as DNA: TGTGCCAGCAGTTTATTTGGCGCGTATAGCAATCAGCCCCAGCATTTT. It codes for CASSLFGAYSNQPQHF.

The V and J genes are TRBV9 and TRBJ2-3; no clear D. Trimming cost V 3 bases and J 3 bases, with 11 bases left between them. Germline CDR1 and CDR2: SGDLS and YYNGEE. The CDR3 is made up of 14 amino acids. The CDR3: CASSGYDPTDTQYF. The CDR3 region has the DNA TGTGCCAGCAGCGGATACGACCCGACAGATACGCAGTATTTT.

The V and J genes are TRBV9 and TRBJ2-1; 10 nucleotides match TRBD1. The length of the CDR3 is 16 residues. With V trimmed by 0 bases and J by 7 bases, 7 bases remained unmatched. Germline V lookup: CDR1 SGDLS, CDR2 YYNGEE. The CDR3 DNA reads TGTGCCAGCAGCGTAGAGGGGACAGGGGATCGAAATGAGCAGTTCTTC. It yields the protein CASSVEGTGDRNEQFF.

The gene calls are TRBV5-4 and TRBJ1-4, with no clear D. There are 13 residues in the CDR3. Trimming cost V 0 bases and J 7 bases, with 7 bases left between them. Germline values: CDR1 SGHNT, CDR2 YYREEE (reference sequence). CDR3 sequence: CASSLATSEKLFF. Here the CDR3 DNA reads TGTGCCAGCAGCTTGGCCACGAGTGAAAAACTGTTTTTT.

Here the CDR3 reads CATTSAGVRETQYF. CDR3 sequence (DNA): TGTGCCACCACCTCCGCCGGGGTACGCGAGACCCAGTACTTC. The chain is built from TRBV15 and TRBJ2-5, with a possible D match to TRBD2 (5 bases). Germline V gene lookup returns CDR1 LNHNV and CDR2 YYDKDF (reference sequence). With 7 bases removed from V and 5 bases from J, the gap between germline ends came to 17 bases. The CDR3 covers 14 residues.

This rearrangement joins TRBV27 to TRBJ1-2; 7 bases align to TRBD1. CDR3 length: 15 amino acids. V lost 5 bases, J lost 5 bases, and 11 bases stayed unmatched. The germline V gene encodes CDR1 MNHEY and CDR2 SMNVEV (reference sequence). CDR3 sequence: CASSADRSQGYGYTF. The CDR3 DNA sequence: TGTGCCAGCAGTGCGGACAGGTCACAGGGATATGGCTACACCTTC.

The CDR3 here is CASSKGSTGSSNYGYTF. CDR3 DNA sequence: TGTGCCAGCAGTAAGGGGTCGACAGGTTCTTCTAACTATGGCTACACCTTC. The chain has TRBV11-2 and TRBJ1-2, with D maybe TRBD1 (6 bases). Germline V lookup: CDR1 SGHAT, CDR2 FQNNGV. The CDR3 spans 17 residues. Trimming removed 6 bases at V and 0 bases at J, with 20 bases between.

This clone was seen more than once but under ten times. The chain has TRBV2 and TRBJ1-2; 12 nucleotides match TRBD1. CDR3 size: 16 residues. The germline V gene has CDR1 SNHLY and CDR2 FYNNEI. The V and J ends lost 5 bases and 0 bases, in that order; junction bases with no gene match: 4. The CDR3 protein is CASSPGQGATNYGYTF. The CDR3 coding sequence is TGTGCCAGCAGTCCGGGACAGGGGGCGACTAACTATGGCTACACCTTC.

The V and J genes are TRBV10-3 and TRBJ2-7; TRBD2 matches at 8 bases. Germline-derived CDR1 and CDR2 are ENHRY and SYGVKD. The CDR3 has 17 residues. J lost 6 bases, V lost 3 bases, and 16 bases had no gene match. DNA for the CDR3: TGTGCCATCAGTGATCGGGGGGTCTTGACTAGCGAAGGCGAGCAGTACTTC. It specifies CAISDRGVLTSEGEQYF.

This clone was counted a single time. The DNA for the CDR3 is TGTGCCAGCAGCTTGAATACAGGGGGCTCTTACGAGCAGTACTTC. Its translation: CASSLNTGGSYEQYF. V and J are TRBV11-1 and TRBJ2-7, with 9 nucleotides matching TRBD1. The V and J ends lost 3 bases and 4 bases, in that order; junction bases with no gene match: 7. The CDR3 is made up of 15 amino acids. Germline V gene sequence: CDR1 SGHAT, CDR2 FQDESV (reference sequence).

The chain recombines TRBV28 with TRBJ1-1; D not resolved. Germline CDR1 and CDR2: MDHEN and SYDVKM. The V and J ends lost 1 base and 4 bases respectively, with 10 bases between them. This CDR3 has 14 residues. For the CDR3, the DNA is TGTGCCAGCAGTTTATCCGACGGTTTCACTGAAGCTTTCTTT. It translates to CASSLSDGFTEAFF.

V is TRBV2 and J is TRBJ1-5; D remains ambiguous. This CDR3 has 14 residues. CDR1 SNHLY and CDR2 FYNNEI come from the germline V gene. V lost 6 bases, J lost 2 bases, and 11 bases lay in between. DNA for the CDR3: TGTGCCAGCAGCACCGAGGGTGGCAATCAGCCCCAGCATTTT. The encoded protein is CASSTEGGNQPQHF.

The chain recombines TRBV19 with TRBJ2-1, with 12 bases fitting TRBD2. V was clipped by 3 bases and J by 7 bases; unmatched bases: 13. This CDR3 region has 18 residues. Germline V gene data show CDR1 as LNHDA and CDR2 as SQIVND (reference sequence). The CDR3 protein is CASSIFTETSGSRNEQFF. In DNA, the CDR3 is TGTGCCAGTAGTATTTTCACCGAGACTAGCGGGAGTAGAAATGAGCAGTTCTTC.

This chain links TRBV5-4 with TRBJ1-1; TRBD1 matches at 7 bases. The germline CDR1 and CDR2 sequences are SGHNT and YYREEE (reference sequence). V lost 4 bases and J lost 0; bases outside the gene matches: 6. CDR3 length equals 15 residues. CDR3 sequence: CASSRGDSMNTEAFF. The CDR3 DNA follows: TGTGCCAGCAGCCGCGGGGACAGTATGAACACTGAAGCTTTCTTT.

The gene calls are TRBV6-2 or TRBV6-3 and TRBJ2-1; 11 bases are a match to TRBD2. Germline CDR1 reads MNHEY; CDR2 reads SVGEGT. The CDR3 contains 16 residues. V shed 0 bases and J 7 bases; nucleotides not matched to a gene: 5. The CDR3: CASSYSELAGVNEQFF. In DNA, the CDR3 is TGTGCCAGCAGTTACTCGGAACTAGCGGGAGTTAATGAGCAGTTCTTC.

The DNA for the CDR3 is TGCGCCAGCAGCCAAGAGCGCGGCTCCTACGAGCAGTACTTC. It translates to CASSQERGSYEQYF. The chain uses TRBV4-1 and TRBJ2-7; D uncertain. The CDR3 sequence is 14 residues long. Germline values: CDR1 MGHRA, CDR2 YSYEKL. Trimming stripped 0 bases from V and 0 bases from J, with 6 bases between.

The chain is built from TRBV9 and TRBJ2-3, with 8 bases lining up with TRBD2. V was pared by 4 bases and J by 4 bases, with 8 bases of the junction left unmatched. Germline V gene data show CDR1 as SGDLS and CDR2 as YYNGEE. The CDR3 has 15 residues. The CDR3 nucleotides read TGTGCCAGCAGCCCCCTAGCGGGCGATTCAGATACGCAGTATTTT. This encodes CASSPLAGDSDTQYF. The full variable domain, in which reference TRBV9 and TRBJ2-3 provide the parts outside the CDR3, is DSGVTQTPKHLITATGQRVTLRCSPRSGDLSVYWYQQSLDQGLQFLIQYYNGEERAKGNILERFSAQQFPDLHSELNLSSLELGDSALYFCASSPLAGDSDTQYFGPGTRLTVL.

The V gene is TRBV7-2, the J gene TRBJ1-3; D possibly corresponds to TRBD1 (6 bases). CDR3 length: 14 amino acids. In germline, CDR1 is SGHTA, CDR2 FQGNSA. V gave up 4 bases and J gave up 2 bases, with 9 bases separating them. In DNA form, the CDR3 reads TGTGCCAGCAGCTCCCAGGGGACTGGAAACACCATATATTTT. Translation gives CASSSQGTGNTIYF.

J is TRBJ2-5 and V is TRBV5-1; D is uncertain. The CDR3 contains 13 residues. Trimming pared 0 bases from V and 2 bases from J, leaving 5 bases between. The germline CDR1 and CDR2 sequences are SGHRS and YFSETQ. The CDR3 spells CASSLARQETQYF. CDR3 bases: TGCGCCAGCAGCTTGGCTAGACAAGAGACCCAGTACTTC.

This clone was seen more than once but under ten times. The gene calls are TRBV9 and TRBJ1-2; TRBD1 agrees at 8 bases. CDR3 length equals 16 residues. The germline V gene encodes CDR1 SGDLS and CDR2 YYNGEE. V was pared by 0 bases and J by 4 bases, with 8 bases of the junction left unmatched. CDR3 nucleotides: TGTGCCAGCAGCGTAGAGGGGTCAGGGGGCAGCTATGGCTACACCTTC. It is translated as CASSVEGSGGSYGYTF.